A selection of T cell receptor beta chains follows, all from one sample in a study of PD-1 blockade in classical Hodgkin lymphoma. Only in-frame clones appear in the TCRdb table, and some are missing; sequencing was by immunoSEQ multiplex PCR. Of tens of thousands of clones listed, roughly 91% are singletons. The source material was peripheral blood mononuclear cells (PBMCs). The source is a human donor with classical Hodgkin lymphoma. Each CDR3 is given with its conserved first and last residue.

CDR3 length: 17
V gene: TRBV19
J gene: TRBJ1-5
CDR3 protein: CASRPDRGGYGNQPQHF

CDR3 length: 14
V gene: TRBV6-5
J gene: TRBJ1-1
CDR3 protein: CASSLQGRVSEAFF

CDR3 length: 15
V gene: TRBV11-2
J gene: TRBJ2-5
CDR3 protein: CASSLTGTREETQYF

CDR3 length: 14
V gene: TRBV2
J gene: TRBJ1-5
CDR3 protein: CASSEYGGGQPQHF

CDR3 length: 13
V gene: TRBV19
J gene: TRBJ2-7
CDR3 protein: CASSIGTSYEQYF

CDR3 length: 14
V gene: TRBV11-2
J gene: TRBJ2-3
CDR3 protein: CASKRGQSTDTQYF

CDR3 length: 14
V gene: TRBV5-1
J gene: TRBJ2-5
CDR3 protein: CASSLAGGEETQYF

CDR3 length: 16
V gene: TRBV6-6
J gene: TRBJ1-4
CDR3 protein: CASMAGQGAVSEKLFF

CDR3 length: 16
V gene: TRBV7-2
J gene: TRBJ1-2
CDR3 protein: CASSLVLSGIRYGYTF

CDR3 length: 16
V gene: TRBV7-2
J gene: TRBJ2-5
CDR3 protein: CASSTAWGRNQETQYF

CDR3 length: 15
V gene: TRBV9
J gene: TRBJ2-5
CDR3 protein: CASSPYGTGGETQYF

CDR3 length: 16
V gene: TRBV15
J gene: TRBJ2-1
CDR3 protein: CATSRDGRSSYNEQFF

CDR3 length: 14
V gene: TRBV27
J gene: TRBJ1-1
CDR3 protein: CASRPAGFYTEAFF

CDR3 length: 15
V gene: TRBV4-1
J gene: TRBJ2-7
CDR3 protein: CASRLTATGFYEQYF

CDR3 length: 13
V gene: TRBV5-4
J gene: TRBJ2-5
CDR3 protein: CASSSGRGETQYF

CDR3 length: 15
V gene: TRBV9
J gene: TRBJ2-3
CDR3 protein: CASSVSGSGPDTQYF

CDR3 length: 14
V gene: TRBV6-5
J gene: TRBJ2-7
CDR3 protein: CASRSREGFREQYF

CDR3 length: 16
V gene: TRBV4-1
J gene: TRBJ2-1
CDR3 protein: CASSRPGQRDYNEQFF

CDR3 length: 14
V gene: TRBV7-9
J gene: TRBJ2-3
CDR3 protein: CASIERGGADTQYF

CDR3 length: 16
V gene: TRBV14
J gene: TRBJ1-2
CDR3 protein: CASSRGGEGSPYGYTF

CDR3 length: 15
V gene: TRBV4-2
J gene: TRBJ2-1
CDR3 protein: CASSQGTGDYNEQFF

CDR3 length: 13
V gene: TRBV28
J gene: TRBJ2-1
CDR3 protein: CASRGAGLYEQFF

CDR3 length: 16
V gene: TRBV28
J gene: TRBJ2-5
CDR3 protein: CASSLFYTGDGETQYF

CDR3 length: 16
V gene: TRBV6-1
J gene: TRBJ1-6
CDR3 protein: CASSGEPGQGYSPLHF